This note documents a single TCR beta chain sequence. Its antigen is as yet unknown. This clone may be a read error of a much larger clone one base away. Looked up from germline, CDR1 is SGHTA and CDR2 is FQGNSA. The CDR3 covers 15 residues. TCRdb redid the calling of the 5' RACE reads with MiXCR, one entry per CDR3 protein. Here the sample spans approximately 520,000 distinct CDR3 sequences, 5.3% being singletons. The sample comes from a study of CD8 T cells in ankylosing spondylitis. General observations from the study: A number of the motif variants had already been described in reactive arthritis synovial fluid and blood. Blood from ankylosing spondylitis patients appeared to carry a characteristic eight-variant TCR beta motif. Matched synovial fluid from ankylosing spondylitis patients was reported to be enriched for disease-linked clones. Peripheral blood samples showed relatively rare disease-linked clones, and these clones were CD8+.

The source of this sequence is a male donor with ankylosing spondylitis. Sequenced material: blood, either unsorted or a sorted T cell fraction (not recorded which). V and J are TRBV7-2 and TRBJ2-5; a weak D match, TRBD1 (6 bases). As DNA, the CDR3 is TGTGCCAGCAGCACGGACAGATTCCCTCAAGGGACCCAGTACTTC. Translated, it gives CASSTDRFPQGTQYF.